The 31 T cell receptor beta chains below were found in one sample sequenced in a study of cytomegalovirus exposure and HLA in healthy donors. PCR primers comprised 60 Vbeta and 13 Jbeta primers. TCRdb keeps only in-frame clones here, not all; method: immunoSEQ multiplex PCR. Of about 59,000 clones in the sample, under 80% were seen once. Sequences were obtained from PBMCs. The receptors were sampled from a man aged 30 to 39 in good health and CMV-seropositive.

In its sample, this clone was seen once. The CDR3 sequence: CASSSGLYGYTF. In DNA form, the CDR3 reads TGTGCCAGCAGCTCGGGTCTATATGGCTACACCTTC. This sequence joins TRBV7-9 and TRBJ1-2; unclear D gene. Looked up from germline, CDR1 is SEHNR and CDR2 is FQNEAQ (reference sequence). Trimming removed 4 bases at V and 5 bases at J, with 8 bases between. The CDR3 loop spans 12 amino acids.

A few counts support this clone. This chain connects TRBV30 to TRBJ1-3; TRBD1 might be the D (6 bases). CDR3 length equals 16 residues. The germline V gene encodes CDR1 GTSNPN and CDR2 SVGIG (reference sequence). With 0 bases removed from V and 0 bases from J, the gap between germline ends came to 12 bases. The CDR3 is CAWSVGGAFSGNTIYF. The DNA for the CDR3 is TGTGCCTGGAGTGTAGGGGGGGCCTTCTCTGGAAACACCATATATTTT.

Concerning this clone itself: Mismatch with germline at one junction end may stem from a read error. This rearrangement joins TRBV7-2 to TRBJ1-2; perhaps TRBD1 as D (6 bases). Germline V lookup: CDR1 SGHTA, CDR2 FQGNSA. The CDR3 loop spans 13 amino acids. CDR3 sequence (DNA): TGTGCCAGCAGCCCGACGGACAACAGGGACCGATTCTTC. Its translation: CASSPTDNRDRFF.

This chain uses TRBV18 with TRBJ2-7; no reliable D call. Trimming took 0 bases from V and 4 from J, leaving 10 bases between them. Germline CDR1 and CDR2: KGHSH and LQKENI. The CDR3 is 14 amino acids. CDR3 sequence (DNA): TGTGCCAGCTCACCACCGAACAGAAAGTACGAGCAGTACTTC. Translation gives CASSPPNRKYEQYF.

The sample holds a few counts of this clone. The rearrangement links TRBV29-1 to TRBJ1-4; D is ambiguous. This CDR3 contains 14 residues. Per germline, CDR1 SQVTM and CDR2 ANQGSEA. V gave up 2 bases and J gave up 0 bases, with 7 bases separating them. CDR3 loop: CSVETDPTNEKLFF. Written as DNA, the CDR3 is TGCAGCGTTGAAACAGATCCAACTAATGAAAAACTGTTTTTT.

The CDR3: CSAFGGSEAFF. The CDR3 DNA sequence: TGCAGCGCCTTCGGAGGGAGCGAAGCTTTCTTT. The J gene is TRBJ1-1, the V gene TRBV29-1; no definite D call. This CDR3 region has 11 residues. From germline, CDR1 is SQVTM and CDR2 ANQGSEA. The ends were cut back, 7 bases at V and 8 bases at J, with 14 bases in the middle.

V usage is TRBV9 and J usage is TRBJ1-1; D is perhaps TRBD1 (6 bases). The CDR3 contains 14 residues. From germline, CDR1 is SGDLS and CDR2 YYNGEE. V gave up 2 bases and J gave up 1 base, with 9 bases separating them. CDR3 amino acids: CASSVGGPNTEAFF. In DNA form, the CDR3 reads TGTGCCAGCAGCGTGGGGGGGCCGAACACTGAAGCTTTCTTT.

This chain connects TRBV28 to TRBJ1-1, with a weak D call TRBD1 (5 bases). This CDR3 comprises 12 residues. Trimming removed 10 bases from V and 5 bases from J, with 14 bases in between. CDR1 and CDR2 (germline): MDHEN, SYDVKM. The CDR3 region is CAITGIRTEAFF. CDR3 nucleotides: TGTGCCATTACAGGCATTCGGACTGAAGCTTTCTTT.

The CDR3 coding sequence is TGCAGCGTCCAAGGGGGGAACACCGGGGAGCTGTTTTTT. Translating gives CSVQGGNTGELFF. The genes are TRBV29-1 and TRBJ2-2; maybe TRBD1 (6 bases). Trimming stripped 6 bases from V and 1 base from J, with 9 bases between. The CDR3 is 13 amino acids. Germline V gene sequence: CDR1 SQVTM, CDR2 ANQGSEA.

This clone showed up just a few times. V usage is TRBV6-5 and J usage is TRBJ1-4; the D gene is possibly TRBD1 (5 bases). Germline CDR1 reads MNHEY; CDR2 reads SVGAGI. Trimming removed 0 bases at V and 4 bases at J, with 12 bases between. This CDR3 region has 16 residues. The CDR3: CASSYSIGANNEKLFF. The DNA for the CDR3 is TGTGCCAGCAGTTACTCGATTGGGGCCAATAATGAAAAACTGTTTTTT.

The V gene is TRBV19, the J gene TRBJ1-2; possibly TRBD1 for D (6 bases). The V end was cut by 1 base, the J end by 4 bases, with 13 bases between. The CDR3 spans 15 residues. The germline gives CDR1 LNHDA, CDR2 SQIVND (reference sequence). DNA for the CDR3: TGTGCCAGTAGTATAGCCTCAGGGGCCTCCTATGGCTACACCTTC. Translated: CASSIASGASYGYTF.

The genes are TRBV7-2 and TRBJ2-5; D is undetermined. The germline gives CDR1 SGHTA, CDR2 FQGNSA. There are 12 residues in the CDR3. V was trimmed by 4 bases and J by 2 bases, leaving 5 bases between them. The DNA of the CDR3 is TGTGCCAGCAGCTCACAGCAAGAGACCCAGTACTTC. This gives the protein CASSSQQETQYF.

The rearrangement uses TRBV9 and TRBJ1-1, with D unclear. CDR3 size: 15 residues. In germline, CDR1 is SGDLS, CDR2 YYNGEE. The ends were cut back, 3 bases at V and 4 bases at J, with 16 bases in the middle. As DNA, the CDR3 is TGTGCCAGCAGCGCGCAGGACTACGGGCCCACTGAAGCTTTCTTT. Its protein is CASSAQDYGPTEAFF.

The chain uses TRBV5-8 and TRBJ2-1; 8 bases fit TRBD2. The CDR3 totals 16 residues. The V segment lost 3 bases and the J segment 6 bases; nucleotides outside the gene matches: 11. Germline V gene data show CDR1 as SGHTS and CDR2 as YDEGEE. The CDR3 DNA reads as TGTGCCAGCAGCTGGGCGGGCGGGGGGATTGTCAATGAGCAGTTCTTC. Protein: CASSWAGGGIVNEQFF.

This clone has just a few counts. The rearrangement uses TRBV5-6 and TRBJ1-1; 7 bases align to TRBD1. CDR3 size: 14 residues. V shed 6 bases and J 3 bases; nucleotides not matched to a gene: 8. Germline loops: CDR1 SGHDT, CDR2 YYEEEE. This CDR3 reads CASTGQGGHTEAFF. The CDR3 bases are TGTGCCAGCACCGGACAAGGGGGCCACACTGAAGCTTTCTTT.

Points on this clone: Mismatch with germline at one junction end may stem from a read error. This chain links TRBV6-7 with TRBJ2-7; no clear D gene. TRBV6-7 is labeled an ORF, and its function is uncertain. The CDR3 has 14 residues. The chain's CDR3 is CAGSYSDNIREQYF. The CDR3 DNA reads TGTGCCGGCAGTTACTCTGACAACATACGCGAGCAGTACTTC.

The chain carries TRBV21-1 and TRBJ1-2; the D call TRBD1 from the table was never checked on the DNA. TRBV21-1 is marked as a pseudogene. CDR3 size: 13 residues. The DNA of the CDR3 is TGTGCCAGCAGCATTAGTAGGGGCTATGGCTACACCTTC. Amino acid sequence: CASSISRGYGYTF.

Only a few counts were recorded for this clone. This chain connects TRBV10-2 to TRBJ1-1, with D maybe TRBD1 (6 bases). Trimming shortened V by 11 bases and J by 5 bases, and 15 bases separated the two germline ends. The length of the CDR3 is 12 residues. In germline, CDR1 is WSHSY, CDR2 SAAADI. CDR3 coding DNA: TGCGCCGGAGGGGGGGTACGGACTGAAGCTTTCTTT. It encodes CAGGGVRTEAFF.

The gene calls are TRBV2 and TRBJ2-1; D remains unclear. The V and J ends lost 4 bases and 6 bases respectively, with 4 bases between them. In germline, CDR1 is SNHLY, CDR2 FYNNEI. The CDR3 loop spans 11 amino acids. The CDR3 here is CASSGLNEQFF. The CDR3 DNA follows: TGTGCCAGCAGTGGGCTCAATGAGCAGTTCTTC.

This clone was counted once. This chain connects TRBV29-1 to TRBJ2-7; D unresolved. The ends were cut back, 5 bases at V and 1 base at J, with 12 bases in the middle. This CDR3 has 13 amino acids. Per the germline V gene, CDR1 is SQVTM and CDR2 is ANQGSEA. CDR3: CSVRGGISYEQYF. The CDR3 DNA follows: TGCAGCGTTCGAGGCGGAATTTCCTACGAGCAGTACTTC.

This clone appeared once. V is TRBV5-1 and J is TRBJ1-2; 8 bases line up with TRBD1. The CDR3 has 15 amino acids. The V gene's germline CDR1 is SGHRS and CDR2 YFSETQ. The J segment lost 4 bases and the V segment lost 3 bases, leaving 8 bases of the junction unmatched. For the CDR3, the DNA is TGCGCCAGCAGCTCTACAGGGGGTTTGGGCTATGGCTACACCTTC. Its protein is CASSSTGGLGYGYTF.

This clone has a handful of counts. In nucleotides, the CDR3 is TGTGCCAGCAGTGGACAGGATAATTCACCCCTCCACTTT. Amino acid sequence: CASSGQDNSPLHF. The gene calls are TRBV6-1 and TRBJ1-6; perhaps TRBD1 as D (6 bases). Trimming shortened V by 4 bases and J by 5 bases, and 6 bases separated the two germline ends. Germline CDR1 MNHNS, CDR2 SASEGT. This CDR3 region has 13 residues.

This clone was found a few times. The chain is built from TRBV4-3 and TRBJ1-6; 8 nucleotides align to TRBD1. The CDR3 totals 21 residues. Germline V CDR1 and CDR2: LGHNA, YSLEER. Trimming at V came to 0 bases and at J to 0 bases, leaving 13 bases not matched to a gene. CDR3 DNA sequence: TGCGCCAGCAGCCAAGAAGTCCTGGTCTACAGGGGGAGCTCCTATAATTCACCCCTCCACTTT. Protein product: CASSQEVLVYRGSSYNSPLHF.

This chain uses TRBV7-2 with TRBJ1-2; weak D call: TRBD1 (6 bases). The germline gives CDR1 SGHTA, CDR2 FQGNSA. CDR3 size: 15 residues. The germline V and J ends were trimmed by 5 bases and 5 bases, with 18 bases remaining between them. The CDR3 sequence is CASSPWTEGAYGYTF. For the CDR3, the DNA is TGTGCCAGCAGCCCTTGGACAGAAGGAGCATATGGCTACACCTTC. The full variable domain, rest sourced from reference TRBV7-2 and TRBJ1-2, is GAGVSQSPSNKVTEKGKDVELRCDPISGHTALYWYRQSLGQGLEFLIYFQGNSAPDKSGLPSDRFSAERTGGSVSTLTIQRTQQEDSAVYLCASSPWTEGAYGYTFGSGTRLTVV.

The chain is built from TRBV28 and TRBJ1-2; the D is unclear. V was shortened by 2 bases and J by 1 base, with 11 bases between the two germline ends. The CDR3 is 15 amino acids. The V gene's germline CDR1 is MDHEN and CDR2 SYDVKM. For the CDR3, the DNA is TGTGCCAGCAGTTTAATTACGGGATTTAACTATGGCTACACCTTC. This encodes CASSLITGFNYGYTF.

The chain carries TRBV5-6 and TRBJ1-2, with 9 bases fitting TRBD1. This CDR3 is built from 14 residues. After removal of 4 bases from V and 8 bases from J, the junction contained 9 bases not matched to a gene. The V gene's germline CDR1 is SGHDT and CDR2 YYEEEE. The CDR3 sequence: CASSPGTGNRGYTF. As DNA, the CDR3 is TGTGCCAGCAGCCCGGGGACAGGGAACAGGGGCTACACCTTC.

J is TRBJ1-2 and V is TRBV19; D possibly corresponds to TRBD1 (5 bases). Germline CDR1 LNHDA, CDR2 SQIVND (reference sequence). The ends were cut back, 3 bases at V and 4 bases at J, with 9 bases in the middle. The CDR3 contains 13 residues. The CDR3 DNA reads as TGTGCCAGTAGTATCCCAGGGTCCTATGGCTACACCTTC. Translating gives CASSIPGSYGYTF.

CDR3 sequence (DNA): TGTGCCAGCCGTTCTCGGGGTAGTGGGAATCAGCCCCAGCATTTT. This encodes CASRSRGSGNQPQHF. The chain is built from TRBV6-5 and TRBJ1-5; D is uncertain. V was clipped by 8 bases and J by 4 bases, with 18 bases between them. From germline, CDR1 is MNHEY and CDR2 SVGAGI. CDR3 length: 15 residues.

The CDR3 DNA sequence: TGTGCCAGCAGCGTAGGAGAGGGGGACGAGCAGTACTTC. It translates to CASSVGEGDEQYF. The gene calls are TRBV9 and TRBJ2-7; tentative D call: TRBD1 (6 bases). The CDR3 totals 13 residues. The germline gives CDR1 SGDLS, CDR2 YYNGEE. Trimming removed 0 bases from V and 5 bases from J, with 9 bases in between.

CDR3 nucleotide sequence: TGTGCCAGCAGCTTGGCCGGAGGGGCTGCCTATGGCTACACCTTC. It codes for CASSLAGGAAYGYTF. The chain couples TRBV5-6 to TRBJ1-2, with D possibly TRBD1 on 5 matching bases. Trimming shortened V by 0 bases and J by 4 bases, and 13 bases separated the two germline ends. CDR1 SGHDT and CDR2 YYEEEE come from the germline V gene. The CDR3 length is 15 residues.

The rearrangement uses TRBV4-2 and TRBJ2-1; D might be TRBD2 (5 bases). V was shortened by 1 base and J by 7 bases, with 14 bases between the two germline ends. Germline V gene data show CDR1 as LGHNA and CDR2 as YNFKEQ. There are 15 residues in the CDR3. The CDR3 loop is CASSQAQRLGNEQFF. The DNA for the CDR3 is TGTGCCAGCAGCCAAGCTCAGCGGCTGGGTAATGAGCAGTTCTTC.